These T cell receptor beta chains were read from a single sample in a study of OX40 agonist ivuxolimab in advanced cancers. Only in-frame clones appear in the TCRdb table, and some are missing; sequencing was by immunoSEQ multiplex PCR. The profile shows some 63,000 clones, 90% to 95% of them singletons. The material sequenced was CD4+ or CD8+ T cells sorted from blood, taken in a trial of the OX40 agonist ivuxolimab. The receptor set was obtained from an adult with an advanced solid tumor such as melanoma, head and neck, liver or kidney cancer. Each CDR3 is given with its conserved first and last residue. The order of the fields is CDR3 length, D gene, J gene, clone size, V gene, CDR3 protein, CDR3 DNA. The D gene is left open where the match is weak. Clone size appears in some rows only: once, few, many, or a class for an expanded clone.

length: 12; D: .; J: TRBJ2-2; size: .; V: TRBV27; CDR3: CASSFNTGELFF; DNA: TGTGCCAGCAGTTTTAACACCGGGGAGCTGTTTTTT
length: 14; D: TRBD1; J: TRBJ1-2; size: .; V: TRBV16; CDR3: CASSQGQGFHGYTF; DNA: TGTGCCAGCAGCCAAGGACAGGGGTTCCATGGCTACACCTTC
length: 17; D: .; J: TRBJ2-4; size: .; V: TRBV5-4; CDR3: CASSLATGRGGKNIQYF; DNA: TGTGCCAGCAGCTTGGCGACAGGACGAGGGGGCAAAAACATTCAGTACTTC
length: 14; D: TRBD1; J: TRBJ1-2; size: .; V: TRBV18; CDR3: CASSPPGQSYGYTF; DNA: TGTGCCAGCTCACCCCCGGGACAGTCCTATGGCTACACCTTC
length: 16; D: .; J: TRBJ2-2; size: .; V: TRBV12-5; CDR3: CASGSPAGPVTGELFF; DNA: TGTGCTAGTGGTTCGCCCGCCGGGCCGGTCACCGGGGAGCTGTTTTTT
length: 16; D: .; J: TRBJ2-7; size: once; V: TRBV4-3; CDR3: CASSQDPQGSTYEQYF; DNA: TGCGCCAGCAGCCAAGATCCCCAGGGGTCAACCTACGAGCAGTACTTC
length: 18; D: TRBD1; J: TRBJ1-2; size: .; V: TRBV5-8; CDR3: CASRTRTGGLTTNYGYTF; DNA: TGTGCCAGCAGAACCCGGACAGGGGGCCTAACAACTAACTATGGCTACACCTTC
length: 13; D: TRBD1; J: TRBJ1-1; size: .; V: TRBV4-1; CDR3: CASSLHRGAEAFF; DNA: TGCGCCAGCAGCTTACACAGGGGGGCTGAAGCTTTCTTT
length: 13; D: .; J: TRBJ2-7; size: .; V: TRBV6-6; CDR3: CASSYSKYGEQYF; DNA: TGTGCCAGCAGTTACTCGAAGTATGGGGAGCAGTACTTC
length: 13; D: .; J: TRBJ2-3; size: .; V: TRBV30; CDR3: CAWMEGPKTPQYF; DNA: TGTGCCTGGATGGAAGGGCCCAAAACTCCGCAGTATTTT
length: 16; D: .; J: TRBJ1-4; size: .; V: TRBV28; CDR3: CASSSREQAPNEKLFF; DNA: TGTGCCAGCAGTAGCAGGGAGCAAGCGCCTAATGAAAAACTGTTTTTT
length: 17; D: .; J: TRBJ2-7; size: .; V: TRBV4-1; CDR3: CASSQDHWALNSYEQYF; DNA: TGCGCCAGCAGCCAAGATCATTGGGCACTGAACTCCTACGAGCAGTACTTC
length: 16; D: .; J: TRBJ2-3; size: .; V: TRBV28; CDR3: CASKGRESRDTDTQYF; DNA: TGTGCCAGCAAAGGCCGTGAGAGCAGAGATACAGATACGCAGTATTTT
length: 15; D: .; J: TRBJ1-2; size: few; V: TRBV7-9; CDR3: CASSLEAYSQYGYTF; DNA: TGTGCCAGCAGCTTGGAAGCTTACAGCCAATATGGCTACACCTTC
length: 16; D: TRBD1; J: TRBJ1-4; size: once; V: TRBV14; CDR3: CASSPLRDRGYEKLFF; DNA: TGTGCCAGCAGCCCATTAAGGGACAGGGGGTATGAAAAACTGTTTTTT
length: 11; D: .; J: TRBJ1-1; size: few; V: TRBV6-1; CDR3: CASSIYSGAFF; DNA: TGTGCCAGCAGTATATATTCAGGAGCTTTCTTT
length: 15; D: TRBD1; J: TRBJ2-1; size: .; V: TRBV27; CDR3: CASSSGTGGNNEQFF; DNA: TGTGCCAGCAGTTCCGGGACAGGGGGTAACAATGAGCAGTTCTTC
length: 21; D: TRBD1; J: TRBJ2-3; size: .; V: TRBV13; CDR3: CASSLADLGQGRGIFTDTQYF; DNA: TGTGCCAGCAGCTTAGCGGATTTGGGACAGGGTAGGGGTATTTTCACAGATACGCAGTATTTT
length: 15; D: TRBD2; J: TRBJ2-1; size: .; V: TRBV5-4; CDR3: CASSSGWTSNDEQFF; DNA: TGTGCCAGCAGCTCCGGTTGGACTAGCAATGATGAGCAGTTCTTC
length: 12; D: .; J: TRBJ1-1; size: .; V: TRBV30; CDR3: CAWKSGAAGAFF; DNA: TGTGCCTGGAAGTCAGGGGCCGCGGGGGCTTTCTTT
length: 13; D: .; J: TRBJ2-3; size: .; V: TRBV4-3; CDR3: CASSQGHRDTQYF; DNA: TGCGCCAGCAGCCAGGGCCACAGAGATACGCAGTATTTT
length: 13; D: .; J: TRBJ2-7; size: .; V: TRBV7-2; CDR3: CASSLGLSYEQYF; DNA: TGTGCCAGCAGCTTAGGCCTGTCCTACGAGCAGTACTTC
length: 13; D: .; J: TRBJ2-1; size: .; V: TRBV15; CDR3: CATGRMSYNEQFF; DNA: TGTGCCACCGGACGGATGTCATACAATGAGCAGTTCTTC
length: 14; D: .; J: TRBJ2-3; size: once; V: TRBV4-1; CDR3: CASSLGQLLDTQYF; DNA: TGCGCCAGCAGCCTCGGACAGCTTTTAGATACGCAGTATTTT
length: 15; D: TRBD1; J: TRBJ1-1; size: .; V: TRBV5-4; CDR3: CASSLHTGGGTEAFF; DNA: TGTGCCAGCAGCTTACATACAGGGGGCGGCACTGAAGCTTTCTTT
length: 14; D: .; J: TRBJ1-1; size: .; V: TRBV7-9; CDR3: CASSPGDVYTEAFF; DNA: TGTGCCAGCAGCCCGGGCGACGTGTACACTGAAGCTTTCTTT
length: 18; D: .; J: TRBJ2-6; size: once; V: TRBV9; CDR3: CASSVGVFVDPGANVLTF; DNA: TGTGCCAGCAGCGTAGGAGTCTTCGTAGATCCTGGGGCCAACGTCCTGACTTTC
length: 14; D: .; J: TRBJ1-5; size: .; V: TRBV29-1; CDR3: CSVGARGSNQPQHF; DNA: TGCAGCGTCGGCGCCCGAGGGAGCAATCAGCCCCAGCATTTT
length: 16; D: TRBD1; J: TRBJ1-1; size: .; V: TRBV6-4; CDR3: CASRAQGQGGYTEAFF; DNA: TGTGCCAGCAGGGCCCAGGGACAGGGGGGTTACACTGAAGCTTTCTTT
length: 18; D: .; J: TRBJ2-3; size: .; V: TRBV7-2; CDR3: CASSPRGYAVESTDTQYF; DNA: TGTGCCAGCAGCCCAAGGGGTTATGCGGTAGAGAGCACAGATACGCAGTATTTT
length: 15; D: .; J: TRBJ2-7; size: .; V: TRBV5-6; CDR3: CASSPGWGPSYEQYF; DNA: TGTGCCAGCAGCCCCGGTTGGGGGCCCTCCTACGAGCAGTACTTC
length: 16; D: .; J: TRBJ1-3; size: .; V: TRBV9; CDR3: CASSVVAGLTGNTIYF; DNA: TGTGCCAGCAGCGTAGTCGCAGGGTTAACTGGAAACACCATATATTTT
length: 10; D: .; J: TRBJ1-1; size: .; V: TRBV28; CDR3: CASKIREAFF; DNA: TGTGCCAGCAAGATAAGGGAAGCTTTCTTT
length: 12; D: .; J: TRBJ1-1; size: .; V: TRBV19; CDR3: CASSLGATEAFF; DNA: TGTGCCAGTAGCCTGGGGGCCACTGAAGCTTTCTTT
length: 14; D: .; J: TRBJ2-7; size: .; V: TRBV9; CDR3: CASSVGGQPYEQYF; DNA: TGTGCCAGCAGCGTGGGCGGACAGCCCTACGAGCAGTACTTC
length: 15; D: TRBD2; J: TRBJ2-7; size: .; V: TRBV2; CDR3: CASSEGLAVNYEQYF; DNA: TGTGCCAGCAGTGAGGGGCTAGCGGTAAACTACGAGCAGTACTTC
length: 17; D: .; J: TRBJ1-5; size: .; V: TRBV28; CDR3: CASKVKYERGSNQPQHF; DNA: TGTGCCAGCAAAGTCAAGTACGAGAGGGGGAGCAATCAGCCCCAGCATTTT
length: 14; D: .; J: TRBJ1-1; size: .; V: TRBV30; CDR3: CAWSVLVGRGEAFF; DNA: TGTGCCTGGAGTGTACTAGTTGGGAGGGGTGAAGCTTTCTTT